The text below deals with one TCR beta chain. Its target is unknown. The sample comes from a study of T cells after yellow fever vaccination. Regarding the study as a whole: Contamination by abundant bulk-population clonotypes could be present in FACS-sorted repertoires.

A single record per CDR3 protein comes from TCRdb applying MiXCR to the 5' RACE reads. Among some 560,000 distinct CDR3 sequences listed, 15% to 20% were seen once. The clonotype was recovered from a man between 25 and 39 years old who received the YFV17D yellow fever vaccine. The sequences come from PBMCs, collected 15 days after the yellow fever booster vaccination.

The CDR3 is CASSDREAKNIQYF. The CDR3 DNA sequence: TGTGCCAGCAGCGACCGGGAAGCCAAAAACATTCAGTACTTC. The chain uses TRBV3-1 and TRBJ2-4, with a tentative D call TRBD2 (5 bases). CDR1 and CDR2 from the germline V gene are LGHDT and YNNKEL (reference sequence). The CDR3 runs to 14 residues. V was trimmed by 5 bases and J by 0 bases, leaving 8 bases between them. Full variable domain (outside the CDR3, taken from reference TRBV3-1 and TRBJ2-4): DTAVSQTPKYLVTQMGNDKSIKCEQNLGHDTMYWYKQDSKKFLKIMFSYNNKELIINETVPNRFSPKSPDKAHLNLHINSLELGDSAVYFCASSDREAKNIQYFGAGTRLSVL.